This T cell receptor beta chain derives from a study of blood T cell repertoires in COVID-19. The overall study: The cDNA or gDNA used as material had been derived from T cells, B-cell-depleted T cells, or PBMCs.

Germline-derived CDR1 and CDR2 are MNHEY and SVGAGI. CDR3 length: 13 residues. V was pared by 8 bases and J by 4 bases, with 14 bases between. The Seattle patients, enrolled during active infection, were followed longitudinally. Authors' analysis steps: Amplification from reference gene primers served as the basis for estimated nucleated cell counts. Produced via immunoSEQ multiplex PCR; TCRdb's table is partial and in-frame only. The V and J calls and clone size were taken over from that table, and D and trimming were inferred from the DNA. The sample records some 520,000 clones, roughly 89% being singletons.

The rearrangement joins TRBV6-5 to TRBJ1-2; no clear D. This TCR was sampled from a man in his late teens or twenties with COVID-19, enrolled during active disease. Input material: peripheral blood. CDR3 amino acids: CASRFRELYGYTF. Written as DNA, the CDR3 is TGTGCCAGCCGATTCCGGGAGCTCTATGGCTACACCTTC.